Reported below is one T cell receptor (beta chain). This record comes from a study of blood T cell repertoires in COVID-19. Study details: PBMCs, B-cell-depleted T cells, or T cells provided the cDNA or gDNA that made up the material.

The authors' processing: By means of reference gene primer amplification, nucleated cell counts were estimated. The data were produced by immunoSEQ multiplex PCR, yet TCRdb's version contains in-frame clones alone and is incomplete. V, J and clone size were drawn from that table, and D and trimming were deduced from the DNA. The sample has roughly 410,000 clones; approximately 90% are singletons. Germline CDR1 LNHDA, CDR2 SQIVND (reference sequence). The CDR3 spans 17 residues. V lost 4 bases and J 2 bases, leaving 15 bases between the germline ends. This chain connects TRBV19 to TRBJ2-6; D may be TRBD1 (5 bases). The sequencing input was peripheral blood. This sequence originates from a woman aged 40 to 55 with COVID-19, enrolled during active disease. Here the CDR3 reads CASSRWQGSTGANVLTF. In DNA, the CDR3 is TGTGCCAGTAGTAGATGGCAGGGTTCCACTGGGGCCAACGTCCTGACTTTC.